Below are 15 T cell receptor beta chains sequenced from a single sample in a study of T-cell memory formation after mild COVID-19. TCRdb ran MiXCR on the 5' RACE reads and lists one entry per CDR3 protein. Of 300,000 to 400,000 distinct CDR3 sequences listed, roughly 13% were seen once; the top ten hold 20% to 25%. The sample taken for sequencing was PBMCs or a T cell subset sorted from them (not recorded which). All receptors come from a young man who had mild COVID-19 (a few samples of this study predate the infection). Cell type and time point are not known.

The V call is TRBV6-1, the J call TRBJ2-2; possibly TRBD2 for D (5 bases). CDR3 length: 14 residues. In germline, CDR1 is MNHNS, CDR2 SASEGT. The germline V and J ends were trimmed by 4 bases and 4 bases, with 10 bases remaining between them. The CDR3 bases are TGTGCCAGCAGTGCCCAACTAGTCACCGGGGAGCTGTTTTTT. Amino acids: CASSAQLVTGELFF.

This chain joins TRBV20-1 and TRBJ1-2, with no clear D. V lost 1 base and J 4 bases, leaving 13 bases between the germline ends. The CDR3 is 14 residues long. Germline CDR1 reads DFQATT; CDR2 reads SNEGSKA (reference sequence). DNA for the CDR3: TGCAGTGCTAGAGTTGAAGACCTTAGCTATGGCTACACCTTC. Its translation: CSARVEDLSYGYTF.

The V call is TRBV4-1, the J call TRBJ1-2, with D perhaps TRBD1 (6 bases). The CDR3 runs to 17 residues. Looked up from germline, CDR1 is MGHRA and CDR2 is YSYEKL. V lost 0 bases, J lost 5 bases, and 19 bases lay in between. CDR3 protein: CASSQDPRAGVRYGYTF. The CDR3 DNA reads TGCGCCAGCAGCCAAGATCCCCGGGCAGGGGTTAGGTATGGCTACACCTTC.

In its sample, this clonotype was seen a few times. J is TRBJ2-1 and V is TRBV5-1; 7 bases align to TRBD1. The V segment lost 4 bases and the J segment 0 bases; nucleotides outside the gene matches: 13. Germline CDR1 reads SGHRS; CDR2 reads YFSETQ. CDR3 length equals 18 residues. The CDR3 sequence: CASSQRPKGQSSYNEQFF. The CDR3 DNA is TGCGCCAGCAGCCAGAGGCCTAAGGGACAGAGCTCCTACAATGAGCAGTTCTTC.

This clonotype was counted only a few times. The rearrangement joins TRBV11-2 to TRBJ2-1, with D perhaps matching TRBD2 (6 bases). The germline V gene has CDR1 SGHAT and CDR2 FQNNGV. The length of the CDR3 is 11 residues. V was pared by 4 bases and J by 16 bases, with 14 bases between. The CDR3 reads CASSWGGVNFF. The CDR3 nucleotides read TGTGCCAGCAGCTGGGGAGGCGTGAACTTCTTC.

The chain carries TRBV20-1 and TRBJ1-1; D possibly corresponds to TRBD1 (6 bases). Trimming stripped 3 bases from V and 1 base from J, with 15 bases between. This CDR3 has 15 residues. CDR1 DFQATT and CDR2 SNEGSKA come from the germline V gene (reference sequence). CDR3 region: CSARIGGRRNTEAFF. The DNA of the CDR3 is TGCAGTGCTAGGATCGGGGGCCGCAGGAACACTGAAGCTTTCTTT.

This clonotype came up a few times. V gene TRBV7-9 combines with J gene TRBJ2-3; TRBD2 matches at 13 bases. The CDR3 has 17 amino acids. J was trimmed by 2 bases and V by 6 bases; bases with no gene match: 8. Germline CDR1 and CDR2: SEHNR and FQNEAQ (reference sequence). CDR3 coding DNA: TGTGCCAGCAGTGGGGGACTAGCGGGGAGCAACACAGATACGCAGTATTTT. This codes for CASSGGLAGSNTDTQYF.

The chain has TRBV20-1 and TRBJ1-2, with 7 bases fitting TRBD1. V was pared by 5 bases and J by 8 bases, with 8 bases of the junction left unmatched. The CDR3 sequence is 12 residues long. From germline, CDR1 is DFQATT and CDR2 SNEGSKA (reference sequence). CDR3 region: CSAPTQGYGYTF. In DNA form, the CDR3 reads TGCAGTGCTCCTACACAGGGGTACGGCTACACCTTC.

This clonotype showed up just a few times. The chain links TRBV9 to TRBJ1-4; the D gene is possibly TRBD1 (5 bases). Trimming shortened V by 2 bases and J by 8 bases, and 10 bases separated the two germline ends. Germline CDR1 is SGDLS and CDR2 is YYNGEE. The CDR3 is 13 residues long. The CDR3 region has the DNA TGTGCCAGCAGCGTCGGGGCGAAAGAAAAACTGTTTTTT. Residues: CASSVGAKEKLFF.

The chain combines TRBV7-2 with TRBJ2-1; D is possibly TRBD1 or TRBD2 (6 bases each). Per the germline V gene, CDR1 is SGHTA and CDR2 is FQGNSA. Trimming cost V 5 bases and J 3 bases, with 17 bases left between them. The CDR3 is 16 residues long. The CDR3 DNA sequence: TGTGCCAGCAGCCGCCGAACCGGGGGCGTCTACAATGAGCAGTTCTTC. Its translation is CASSRRTGGVYNEQFF.

The V gene is TRBV5-1, the J gene TRBJ1-4; 11 bases line up with TRBD1. The CDR3 extends over 15 amino acids. The germline gives CDR1 SGHRS, CDR2 YFSETQ. With V trimmed by 4 bases and J by 8 bases, 7 bases remained unmatched. The CDR3 bases are TGCGCCAGCAGCCCCGGGACAGGGGGTGAGGAAAAACTGTTTTTT. It translates to CASSPGTGGEEKLFF.

This chain connects TRBV6-2 or TRBV6-3 to TRBJ1-2, with D possibly TRBD1 on 6 matching bases. This CDR3 contains 13 residues. The V gene lost 8 bases and the J gene lost 4 bases, with 14 bases spanning the gap. CDR1 is MNHEY and CDR2 is SVGEGT in the germline V gene. Here the CDR3 reads CASYAGGGYGYTF. CDR3 DNA: TGTGCCAGCTACGCGGGGGGCGGCTATGGCTACACCTTC.

This clonotype occurred a few times. The rearrangement joins TRBV5-1 to TRBJ1-3; D may be TRBD1 (5 bases). Germline V gives CDR1 SGHRS, CDR2 YFSETQ. The ends were cut back, 4 bases at V and 0 bases at J, with 17 bases in the middle. The CDR3 has 17 residues. The CDR3 loop reads CASSPQGPPSSGNTIYF. CDR3 coding DNA: TGCGCCAGCAGCCCTCAGGGACCTCCGAGCTCTGGAAACACCATATATTTT.

In its sample, this clonotype was seen a few times. The V gene is TRBV7-8, the J gene TRBJ2-3; the D is unclear. Trimming removed 1 base from V and 0 bases from J, with 8 bases in between. From germline, CDR1 is SGHVS and CDR2 FQNEAQ. The CDR3 has 15 residues. DNA of the CDR3: TGTGCCAGCAGCTTAGAGCCGAGTAGCACAGATACGCAGTATTTT. It encodes CASSLEPSSTDTQYF.

The chain links TRBV11-2 to TRBJ1-6; D gene unclear. The V end lost 3 bases, the J end lost 4 bases, and 10 bases lay between the germline ends. CDR3 size: 15 residues. Germline lookup yields CDR1 SGHAT and CDR2 FQNNGV. CDR3 nucleotide sequence: TGTGCCAGCAGCTTCAGAGGACTGTATAATTCACCCCTCCACTTT. Its protein product is CASSFRGLYNSPLHF.